The T cell receptor beta chain under discussion was sequenced for a study of blood T cells in healthy people across ages (dated by TCRdb to about 2015). Study-level background: In model experiments, template switching captured about one uniquely barcoded TCR beta cDNA molecule for every two T cells. Age-related changes in TCR beta repertoire diversity were measured in the study by deep sequencing normalized with unique cDNA molecular identifiers. The study analyzed two additional independent replicas of 1 million unique cDNA reads from the same blood draw for two donors, one aged 18 to 30 and one aged 80 or older. The donors were split into four age groups: young (average around 17 years), middle-aged (about 40), aged (approximately 60) and long-lived (approximately 80). To avoid experimental bias, donors of different ages were randomly spread across the sequencing lanes.

From a lookup of the germline V gene (reference sequence), CDR1 and CDR2 are PRHDT and FYEKMQ. At the junction V is shortened by 0 bases and J by 1 base, with 7 bases in between. The CDR3 goes from the cysteine to the phenylalanine over 15 residues. Only the CDR3 region is kept as DNA, spanning 45 bases read in frame from base 1. Donors were under 40 systemically healthy Caucasian individuals from Russia aged roughly 6 to 95 years. Ten milliliters of peripheral blood were drawn from each donor into EDTA-treated Vacutainer tubes. Ficoll-Paque density-gradient centrifugation was used to isolate PBMCs, with at least 7 million per sample. Trizol reagent was used to extract total RNA from the PBMCs, yielding at least 6 micrograms per sample. The percentages of naive CD45RAhigh/CD27high T cells were determined by flow cytometry on a PBMC aliquot from every donor. Note on this clonotype: Its antigen is not yet known. No quality values exist for individual bases; no much larger clone is one base distant.

Library preparation was by 5' RACE. The instrument given in TCRdb is Illumina HiSeq 2500. A second roughly 7 to 12 cycle PCR used a sample-barcoded 5' primer and a J-beta primer mix. Each TCR beta cDNA molecule received a unique molecular identifier from a template-switch 5' adaptor carrying 12 random nucleotides. Each sample yielded at least 2.5 million CDR3-containing paired-end reads. All of the RNA was converted into first-strand cDNA using the Mint cDNA synthesis kit, with a TRBC-specific oligonucleotide serving as the primer. Following uracil-DNA glycosylase treatment, all cDNA underwent a first 18-cycle PCR with the universal primers M1SS and BC2_uni_R. The published analysis was carried out like this. Normalization of each sample was performed by random selection of 1 million high-quality reads, each carrying a distinct molecular identifier. Instead of being binned into consensus sequences, reads with shared molecular identifiers were discarded. MiTCR, run with a Q25 quality threshold and the strictest error-elimination algorithm, handled CDR3 identification, clonotype clustering and error correction. A nonparametric unseen species model with Euler transformation was used to estimate a lower bound on total TCR beta diversity. Through fastp at Q25 and MiXCR, TCRdb rebuilt clones from the public reads, retaining in-frame beta chains. Each CDR3 protein appears once, grouped with its most common genes and DNA. In this record, the V and J calls reflect TCRdb's handling and not the investigators' own analysis. The sample data list 700,000 to 1,000,000 distinct CDR3 sequences, and 40% to 50% of these were observed just once. The ten largest clones capture roughly 19% of the sample.

General findings and caveats noted by the study authors: Observed TCR beta diversity per million T cells fell roughly linearly with age, and a significant reduction was already apparent by age about 38. The long-lived group showed more naive CD4+ T cells, fewer expanded clones and increased TCR diversity than the aged group, suggesting age selection. The CMV infection status of donors was not known, potentially confounding age-related changes in expanded clonotypes. Estimates of total diversity based on one million sequenced T cells were regarded as lower bounds and as underestimates. Since profiling was done on bulk unsorted PBMCs, naive and antigen-experienced compartments could not be conclusively compared. Observed TCR beta diversity correlated strongly with the percentage of naive T cells measured by flow cytometry.

The V and J genes are TRBV13 and TRBJ2-1; the D gene remains uncertain. Sequencing used blood. This TCR derives from a man aged 60 to 69 in good health. The DNA sequence follows: TGTGCCAGCAGCTTAGGAGGGATATCCTACAATGAGCAGTTCTTC. It is translated as CASSLGGISYNEQFF. The variable domain in full, with residues beyond the CDR3 obtained from the reference TRBV13 and TRBJ2-1 genes, is AAGVIQSPRHLIKEKRETATLKCYPIPRHDTVYWYQQGPGQDPQFLISFYEKMQSDKGSIPDRFSAQQFSDYHSELNMSSLELGDSALYFCASSLGGISYNEQFFGPGTRLTVL.